The 12 T cell receptor beta chains given below trace back to one sample, sequenced in a study of response to subunit inactivated influenza vaccine. TCRdb independently ran MiXCR on the RT-PCR reads; one entry per CDR3 protein. The sample lists roughly 760,000 distinct CDR3 sequences; 21% were seen once. The sample here was PBMCs from blood, taken 5 days after vaccination. All receptors derive from a man over 45 who received an inactivated influenza vaccine.

This clonotype was recorded a few times. The rearrangement uses TRBV7-2 and TRBJ2-3; weak D call: TRBD2 (6 bases). V gave up 8 bases and J gave up 2 bases, with 17 bases separating them. The CDR3 has 15 residues. Germline lookup yields CDR1 SGHTA and CDR2 FQGNSA. CDR3 DNA: TGTGCCAGCGCCCTTACGGGGGTTTTCACAGATACGCAGTATTTT. Its translation: CASALTGVFTDTQYF.

This clonotype was found a few times. This rearrangement joins TRBV10-3 to TRBJ1-3; 9 bases match TRBD1. CDR1 ENHRY and CDR2 SYGVKD come from the germline V gene. This CDR3 has 14 amino acids. Trimming took 6 bases from V and 3 from J; bases not matched to a gene: 3. The CDR3 sequence is CAIRAGQGGNTIYF. DNA for the CDR3: TGTGCCATCAGGGCGGGACAGGGTGGAAACACCATATATTTT.

At least ten counts were recorded for this clonotype. This chain connects TRBV12-3 or TRBV12-4 to TRBJ1-1; D remains ambiguous. The CDR3 is made up of 15 amino acids. V lost 2 bases to trimming and J lost 0 bases, with 10 bases between them. Here the CDR3 DNA reads TGTGCCAGCAGTTTACGGGCTACCTTGAACACTGAAGCTTTCTTT. Translated: CASSLRATLNTEAFF.

This clonotype was counted only a few times. V gene TRBV12-3 or TRBV12-4 combines with J gene TRBJ1-1, with a tentative D call TRBD1 (6 bases). The CDR3 sequence is 15 residues long. V lost 7 bases to trimming and J lost 2 bases, with 17 bases between them. CDR3: CASTTPGQGNTEAFF. The CDR3 nucleotides read TGTGCCAGCACCACTCCGGGACAAGGCAACACTGAAGCTTTCTTT.

The sample holds a few counts of this clonotype. V usage is TRBV20-1 and J usage is TRBJ1-6, with D possibly being TRBD1 (5 bases). This CDR3 region has 15 residues. Trimming stripped 6 bases from V and 7 bases from J, with 19 bases between. Germline V lookup: CDR1 DFQATT, CDR2 SNEGSKA (reference sequence). In nucleotides, the CDR3 is TGCAGTGCCCTTACATTGGGGGTTGAGAATTCACCCCTCCACTTT. This gives the protein CSALTLGVENSPLHF.

The rearrangement uses TRBV5-4 and TRBJ2-3, with D perhaps matching TRBD1 (6 bases). The CDR3 is made up of 14 amino acids. Trimming took off 0 bases at V and 4 bases at J, with 9 bases between the two ends. CDR1 is SGHNT and CDR2 is YYREEE in the germline V gene (reference sequence). The chain's CDR3 is CASSLGAGADTQYF. CDR3 nucleotide sequence: TGTGCCAGCAGCTTGGGTGCAGGGGCAGATACGCAGTATTTT.

In this sample, this clonotype turned up many times. This chain links TRBV7-6 with TRBJ2-7, with 10 bases identical to TRBD2. The CDR3 length is 14 residues. The V segment lost 0 bases and the J segment 7 bases; nucleotides outside the gene matches: 3. CDR1 is SGHVS, CDR2 FNYEAQ, per germline. The DNA of the CDR3 is TGTGCCAGCAGCTTAGCGGGTAGCGGGGGGGAGCAGTACTTC. Its translation is CASSLAGSGGEQYF.

In this sample, this clonotype turned up a few times. The rearrangement uses TRBV27 and TRBJ2-7, with 13 bases lining up with TRBD2. CDR1 and CDR2 (germline): MNHEY, SMNVEV (reference sequence). J gave up 2 bases and V 0 bases, and 4 bases lay outside the gene matches. This CDR3 has 17 residues. The CDR3 loop is CASSLSGGLAGTYEQYF. CDR3 coding DNA: TGTGCCAGCAGTTTATCGGGGGGACTAGCGGGGACCTACGAGCAGTACTTC.

The chain employs TRBV7-2 and TRBJ2-5; perhaps TRBD2 as D (6 bases). This CDR3 contains 15 residues. The ends were cut back, 5 bases at V and 4 bases at J, with 17 bases in the middle. Per the germline V gene, CDR1 is SGHTA and CDR2 is FQGNSA. The CDR3 region is CASSRSGGFGETQYF. The CDR3 nucleotides are TGTGCCAGCAGCCGTAGTGGGGGGTTTGGAGAGACCCAGTACTTC. Together with reference TRBV7-2 and TRBJ2-5, the CDR3 gives the full variable domain: GAGVSQSPSNKVTEKGKDVELRCDPISGHTALYWYRQSLGQGLEFLIYFQGNSAPDKSGLPSDRFSAERTGGSVSTLTIQRTQQEDSAVYLCASSRSGGFGETQYFGPGTRLLVL.

This clonotype was counted a few times. V and J are TRBV15 and TRBJ2-7, with TRBD1 matching over 7 bases. Per the germline V gene, CDR1 is LNHNV and CDR2 is YYDKDF (reference sequence). The CDR3 has 14 residues. The J segment lost 4 bases and the V segment lost 1 base, leaving 4 bases of the junction unmatched. The CDR3 DNA reads TGTGCCACCAGCAGAGTTAGGACAGGTTACGAGCAGTACTTC. Translated: CATSRVRTGYEQYF.

This clonotype was seen more than once but under ten times. V usage is TRBV28 and J usage is TRBJ2-5; perhaps TRBD1 as D (5 bases). The CDR3 is 14 amino acids. The germline V gene encodes CDR1 MDHEN and CDR2 SYDVKM. V was pared by 4 bases and J by 2 bases, with 11 bases between. CDR3 sequence reads: CASSYPGQQETQYF. In DNA form, the CDR3 reads TGTGCCAGCAGTTACCCAGGGCAACAAGAGACCCAGTACTTC.

This clonotype was seen more than once but under ten times. The V and J genes are TRBV20-1 and TRBJ2-5; D perhaps matches TRBD1 (5 bases). The CDR3 runs to 13 residues. Trimming removed 1 base at V and 5 bases at J, with 11 bases between. Germline V gene lookup returns CDR1 DFQATT and CDR2 SNEGSKA (reference sequence). Written as DNA, the CDR3 is TGCAGTGCTAGAGCAGGGAATAGGGAGACCCAGTACTTC. This codes for CSARAGNRETQYF.